This entry lists 7 T cell receptor beta chains sequenced from one sample in a study of T cell responses to AZD1222 COVID-19 vaccine. Clones were read by immunoSEQ multiplex PCR, and TCRdb kept only the in-frame ones, dropping some. The profile shows some 150,000 clones, around nine tenths of them singletons. Source: peripheral blood, taken on day 0 of MenACWY control vaccination. The receptors stem from an adult in good health.

The chain joins TRBV12-3 or TRBV12-4 to TRBJ2-3, with D unclear. Trimming stripped 1 base from V and 8 bases from J, with 7 bases between. The CDR3 is 12 amino acids. The CDR3 region is CASSLVMGTQYF. Here the CDR3 DNA reads TGTGCCAGCAGTTTAGTCATGGGTACGCAGTATTTT.

CDR3 sequence: CASSPRDRDTEAFF. The CDR3 DNA is TGCGCCAGCAGCCCTCGGGACAGGGACACTGAAGCTTTCTTT. The chain has TRBV4-1 and TRBJ1-1; 9 nucleotides line up with TRBD1. The CDR3 covers 14 residues. V gave up 4 bases and J gave up 3 bases; unmatched junction bases: 3. Germline values: CDR1 MGHRA, CDR2 YSYEKL.

This clone showed up just once. This chain links TRBV27 with TRBJ1-2, with a possible D match to TRBD1 (5 bases). V gave up 4 bases and J gave up 8 bases, with 8 bases separating them. The CDR3 has 11 residues. Germline CDR1 MNHEY, CDR2 SMNVEV (reference sequence). The CDR3 is CASSSGYGYTF. CDR3 in DNA: TGTGCCAGCAGTTCAGGGTACGGCTACACCTTC.

The CDR3 bases are TGTGCCATCACCCGGGGACAGAAGGACACTGAAGCTTTCTTT. Protein sequence: CAITRGQKDTEAFF. The chain couples TRBV10-3 to TRBJ1-1; 7 bases fit TRBD1. Trimming removed 7 bases from V and 3 bases from J; junction bases left unmatched: 8. Per germline, CDR1 ENHRY and CDR2 SYGVKD. The CDR3 covers 14 residues.

This clone is a singleton in its sample. This rearrangement joins TRBV19 to TRBJ1-2, with a weak D call TRBD1 (5 bases). This CDR3 has 12 amino acids. Trimming shortened V by 9 bases and J by 9 bases, and 17 bases separated the two germline ends. Germline CDR1 LNHDA, CDR2 SQIVND (reference sequence). CDR3 amino acids: CASRRDSGRYTF. The DNA for the CDR3 is TGTGCCAGCCGCCGGGACTCGGGCCGCTACACCTTC.

This chain connects TRBV27 to TRBJ2-3; 7 bases fit TRBD1. The CDR3 length is 15 residues. J lost 4 bases, V lost 5 bases, and 9 bases had no gene match. The germline gives CDR1 MNHEY, CDR2 SMNVEV (reference sequence). This chain's CDR3 is CASSPKTGKSDTQYF. The CDR3 DNA reads TGTGCCAGCAGTCCCAAGACAGGGAAATCAGATACGCAGTATTTT.

This rearrangement joins TRBV27 to TRBJ2-3, with D perhaps TRBD2 (6 bases). The CDR3 runs to 17 residues. V lost 8 bases to trimming and J lost 2 bases, with 23 bases between them. Germline assignment: CDR1 MNHEY and CDR2 SMNVEV (reference sequence). This chain's CDR3 is CASRDGTSVVHTDTQYF. CDR3 DNA: TGTGCCAGCCGGGACGGGACTTCCGTTGTCCACACAGATACGCAGTATTTT.